Reported below is one TCR beta chain. Antigen unknown. These data originate in a study of cytomegalovirus exposure and HLA in healthy donors. It was the roughly 110-subject validation cohort, separate from the roughly 700-subject first cohort, to which the donors belonged. The method was immunoSEQ multiplex PCR; TCRdb's version includes in-frame clones alone and lacks a portion of them. The table has tens of thousands of clones, around 97% seen once. Study conclusions and caveats: Some public TCRs appeared in many individuals, while most sequences were rare. Under in vitro conditions, a few CMV-associated chains were confirmed as specific for CMV antigens.

Sequenced: PBMCs. The sequence derives from a man between 18 and 29 years old in good health and CMV-seronegative.

CDR3 coding DNA: TGTGCCAGTAGTATTGGGACAGGGGTTGGCAATGAGCAGTTCTTC. Translating it yields CASSIGTGVGNEQFF. The V and J genes are TRBV19 and TRBJ2-1, with 10 bases matching TRBD1. The CDR3 runs 15 residues. Per the germline V gene, CDR1 is LNHDA and CDR2 is SQIVND (reference sequence). After removal of 3 bases from V and 6 bases from J, the junction contained 5 bases not matched to a gene.